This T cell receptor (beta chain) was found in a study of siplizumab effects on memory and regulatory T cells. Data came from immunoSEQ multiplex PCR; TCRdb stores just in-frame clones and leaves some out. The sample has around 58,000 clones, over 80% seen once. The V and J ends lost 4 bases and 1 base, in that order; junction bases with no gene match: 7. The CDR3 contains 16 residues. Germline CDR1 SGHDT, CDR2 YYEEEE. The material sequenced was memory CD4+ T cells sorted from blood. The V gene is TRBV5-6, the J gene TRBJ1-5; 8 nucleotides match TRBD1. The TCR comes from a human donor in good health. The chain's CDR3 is CASSPQTGASNQPQHF. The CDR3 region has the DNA TGTGCCAGCAGCCCGCAGACAGGGGCCAGCAATCAGCCCCAGCATTTT.